This TCR beta chain was recorded in a study of T cells in women clearing cervical HPV infection. Study-wide context: Controls' single incident HPV16 infection cleared within 12 months without precancer. Study-wide findings and caveats: Each sample's T-cell count was unknown, possibly confounding richness.

TCR beta CDR3 amplified by multiplex PCR from approximately 1,200 ng genomic DNA. The data were produced by immunoSEQ multiplex PCR, yet TCRdb's version contains in-frame clones alone and is incomplete. The data include 30,000 to 35,000 clones; the top ten clones carry around 1.6%. The ends were cut back, 0 bases at V and 1 base at J, with 7 bases in the middle. Germline-derived CDR1 and CDR2 are SGHNT and YYREEE (reference sequence). CDR3 size: 14 residues. As for this clone: Its antigen is undetermined. The sequence runs out 3 residues before the end of the CDR3; the remainder is reconstructed from the germline J gene.

V gene TRBV5-4 combines with J gene TRBJ2-5, with D hard to call. The sequence was collected from a woman aged 18-69 years with a cervical HPV16 infection that either progressed to CIN3+ or cleared (not recorded which). Specimen: blood buffy coat. The CDR3 sequence is CASSLDYLQETQYF. The part of the CDR3 DNA that was read is TGTGCCAGCAGCTTGGACTACCTCCAAGAGACC.